The rows below give T cell receptor beta chains drawn from one sample of a study of read filtering for tumor transcriptome and immune sequencing. MiXCR, applied by TCRdb to the reads, yields one record per CDR3 protein. The sample has approximately 60,000 distinct CDR3 sequences; 20% to 25% are singletons. The sequenced sample was a population of CD138-negative cells sorted from bone marrow. These receptor sequences come from a donor at least 40 years old with multiple myeloma. The CDR3 runs from the conserved cysteine through the conserved F or W. D genes are given only for firm matches. Where a row states a size, it is once, few, many or the class of an expanded clone; other rows omit it.

TRBJ1-1,many,TRBV29-1,-,TGCAGCGTTGAAGAGCCGGGCACTGAAGCTTTCTTT,CSVEEPGTEAFF
TRBJ1-5,many,TRBV20-1,-,TGCAGTGCTAGAGATCCGGAGAGCAATCAGCCCCAGCATTTT,CSARDPESNQPQHF
TRBJ1-6,many,TRBV12-3/TRBV12-4,-,TGTGCCAGCAGTTTACAGGGGAATTCACCCCTCCACTTT,CASSLQGNSPLHF
TRBJ2-7,many,TRBV10-3,TRBD2,TGTGCCATCAGTGGTCCGACTAGCGGGTTTACCTACGAGCAGTACTTC,CAISGPTSGFTYEQYF
TRBJ2-5,many,TRBV19,-,TGTGCCAGTAGTGCAGAAGAGACCCAGTACTTC,CASSAEETQYF
TRBJ1-2,few,TRBV30,-,TGTGCCTGGAGTCCGGCTGCCTATGGCTACACCTTC,CAWSPAAYGYTF
TRBJ2-2,many,TRBV7-9,-,TGTGCCAGCAGCTTTGTGGGGAGCACCGGGGAGCTGTTTTTT,CASSFVGSTGELFF
TRBJ2-5,-,TRBV2,-,TGTGCCAGCAGGCCGGGACAACCCCAAGAGACCCAGTACTTC,CASRPGQPQETQYF
TRBJ2-5,-,TRBV12-3/TRBV12-4,-,TGTGCCAGCAGCCCTTCTTTCGGGGGTCGGGAGACCCAGTACTTC,CASSPSFGGRETQYF
TRBJ1-1,few,TRBV18,TRBD1,TGTGCCAGCTCACTCGGGACAGGTTATTTCGGGAACACTGAAGCTTTCTTT,CASSLGTGYFGNTEAFF
TRBJ2-3,many,TRBV19,TRBD1,TGTGCCAGTAGTTCCACAGGGGGCCGGACAGATACGCAGTATTTT,CASSSTGGRTDTQYF
TRBJ2-1,-,TRBV3-1,-,TGTGCCAGCAGCCGGGTTCATGAGCAGTTCTTC,CASSRVHEQFF
TRBJ2-1,many,TRBV6-5,TRBD2,TGTGCCAGCAGCTTGGGACTAGCGGGAGAGTACAATGAGCAGTTCTTC,CASSLGLAGEYNEQFF
TRBJ2-4,-,TRBV10-3,-,TGTGCCATCAGTCCCTCAGACTCAAGGACCAAAAACATTCAGTACTTC,CAISPSDSRTKNIQYF
TRBJ2-7,many,TRBV6-5,TRBD2,TGTGCCAGCAGCCAGACTAGCGGCATCTCCTACGAGCAGTACTTC,CASSQTSGISYEQYF
TRBJ2-1,-,TRBV12-3/TRBV12-4,-,TGTGCCAGCAGTTCGATGGAGAGCTCCTACAATGAACAGTTCTTC,CASSSMESSYNEQFF
TRBJ2-3,many,TRBV28,-,TGTGCCAGCAGTCGAGCTAGGGGGGGAGGCGCAGATACGCAGTATTTT,CASSRARGGGADTQYF
TRBJ2-1,many,TRBV6-2/TRBV6-3,-,TGTGCCAGCAGTTACGTTGCGGAACCGTACAATGAGCAGTTCTTC,CASSYVAEPYNEQFF
TRBJ1-1,-,TRBV4-1,-,TGCGCCAGCAGCCAAGCGGGGTGGACTGAAGCTTTCTTT,CASSQAGWTEAFF
TRBJ2-2,-,TRBV29-1,TRBD1,TGCAGCGTTGAGAAGACAGGGGTCGCCGGGGAGCTGTTTTTT,CSVEKTGVAGELFF
TRBJ2-1,-,TRBV10-3,TRBD2,TGTGCCATCAGTGAGCCTCGGACTAGCGGGAGGGCCTACAATGAGCAGTTCTTC,CAISEPRTSGRAYNEQFF
TRBJ2-7,many,TRBV6-5,-,TGTGCCAGCAGTTACTCGTACGAGGGAATTTACGAGCAGTACTTC,CASSYSYEGIYEQYF
TRBJ2-2,many,TRBV7-9,-,TGTGCCAGCAGCCTTACAGGTTCTCTAACCGGGGAGCTGTTTTTT,CASSLTGSLTGELFF
TRBJ2-3,many,TRBV3-1,-,TGTGCCAGCAGCCAAGAGAAGGACCTCCCCGGAGGCACAGATACGCAGTATTTT,CASSQEKDLPGGTDTQYF